This T cell receptor (beta chain) was identified in a study of tumor and adjacent non-tumor tissue in lung cancer. Findings of the study overall: Patients with more diverse tumor TCRs had worse survival.

The template was RNA from unsorted bulk tissue. More than 3 cm separated this lung sample from the edge of the tumor. With respect to this clonotype: Its antigen is unidentified. Sequence at one end of the junction differs from germline and may be a read error.

CDR1 is MNHEY, CDR2 SVGAGI, per germline. The CDR3 runs to 13 residues. A modified ARM-PCR protocol with three rounds of nested PCR amplified TCRbeta. Each CDR3 protein is one row after TCRdb ran MiXCR on the multiplex PCR reads. The sample contains 100,000 or so distinct CDR3 sequences, 80% of which appear only once. The chain joins TRBV6-5 to TRBJ1-6, with a possible D match to TRBD1 (5 bases). Material: distant non-tumor lung tissue. The clonotype was recovered from a man in his sixties with small cell lung cancer. CDR3 sequence reads: CARSSARDSPLHF. As DNA, the CDR3 is TGTGCCCGCAGTAGCGCCAGGGATTCACCCCTCCACTTT.